The 15 T cell receptor beta chains presented below share a single source sample, sequenced in a study of cytotoxic CD8 clonotypes in ibrutinib-treated CLL. The repertoire was sequenced with immunoSEQ multiplex PCR; TCRdb's copy has only in-frame clones and lacks some. The sample includes 250,000 or so clones, under 80% seen only once; the top ten take approximately 15%. Source: PBMCs, taken after 24 months of ibrutinib treatment. The source of these receptors is a human donor with chronic lymphocytic leukemia.

The rearrangement uses TRBV28 and TRBJ2-7, with 8 nucleotides matching TRBD1. The CDR3 extends over 15 amino acids. V lost 5 bases, J lost 0 bases, and 6 bases stayed unmatched. CDR1 and CDR2 (germline): MDHEN, SYDVKM. CDR3 residues: CASSPDRGPSYEQYF. CDR3 coding DNA: TGTGCCAGCAGTCCCGACAGGGGACCCTCCTACGAGCAGTACTTC.

This chain joins TRBV28 and TRBJ2-7; D not resolved. The CDR3 is 14 residues long. Germline CDR1 reads MDHEN; CDR2 reads SYDVKM. V dropped 3 bases and J dropped 2 bases, with 11 bases sitting between them. This CDR3 reads CASSLSGIPYEQYF. The CDR3 nucleotides read TGTGCCAGCAGTTTGTCTGGCATCCCCTACGAGCAGTACTTC. Full variable domain (remainder filled in from reference TRBV28 and TRBJ2-7): DVKVTQSSRYLVKRTGEKVFLECVQDMDHENMFWYRQDPGLGLRLIYFSYDVKMKEKGDIPEGYSVSREKKERFSLILESASTNQTSMYLCASSLSGIPYEQYFGPGTRLTVT.

The chain uses TRBV5-1 and TRBJ2-3; D is perhaps TRBD2 (5 bases). Germline CDR1 is SGHRS and CDR2 is YFSETQ. The CDR3 loop spans 14 amino acids. V was clipped by 0 bases and J by 10 bases, with 15 bases between them. The CDR3 sequence is CASSLVAPPRAQYF. The DNA of the CDR3 is TGCGCCAGCAGCTTGGTGGCACCCCCGCGGGCGCAGTATTTT.

A remark on this clone: One end of the junction is discordant with germline, which a read error may explain. The CDR3 is CAREANAAHF. Written as DNA, the CDR3 is TGTGCCAGAGAGGCTAACGCAGCGCACTTC. The V and J genes are TRBV2 and TRBJ2-7; no firm D call. From germline, CDR1 is SNHLY and CDR2 FYNNEI. The CDR3 is 10 amino acids.

This chain joins TRBV10-3 and TRBJ2-6; no clear D gene. The V gene lost 4 bases and the J gene lost 0 bases, with 4 bases spanning the gap. This CDR3 has 14 residues. CDR1 is ENHRY and CDR2 is SYGVKD in the germline V gene. The CDR3 coding sequence is TGTGCCATCAGTGGAGACTCTGGGGCCAACGTCCTGACTTTC. Its protein is CAISGDSGANVLTF.

This chain links TRBV7-2 with TRBJ2-7; D is uncertain. Germline V gene data show CDR1 as SGHTA and CDR2 as FQGNSA. V lost 5 bases and J 5 bases, leaving 7 bases between the germline ends. The CDR3 runs 11 residues. This CDR3 is CASSLGNEQYF. DNA of the CDR3: TGTGCCAGCAGCCTCGGTAACGAGCAGTACTTC.

The rearrangement links TRBV28 to TRBJ2-7, with 10 nucleotides matching TRBD1. The CDR3 contains 19 residues. Trimming removed 4 bases from V and 1 base from J; junction bases left unmatched: 16. Germline V gives CDR1 MDHEN, CDR2 SYDVKM. The CDR3 loop is CASSYNNRDRGGGSYEQYF. As DNA, the CDR3 is TGTGCCAGCAGTTATAACAACCGGGACAGGGGAGGTGGATCCTACGAGCAGTACTTC.

The chain carries TRBV29-1 and TRBJ1-1, with D hard to call. V lost 7 bases and J 2 bases, leaving 14 bases between the germline ends. Germline V gene lookup returns CDR1 SQVTM and CDR2 ANQGSEA. This CDR3 contains 13 residues. CDR3 loop: CSAVGSPNTEAFF. CDR3 nucleotide sequence: TGCAGCGCGGTAGGCAGTCCAAACACTGAAGCTTTCTTT.

The chain has TRBV7-6 and TRBJ1-3; no clear D. The germline CDR1 and CDR2 sequences are SGHVS and FNYEAQ. The V gene lost 5 bases and the J gene lost 3 bases, with 14 bases spanning the gap. CDR3 length equals 15 residues. CDR3 protein: CASSQDRGFGNTIYF. The CDR3 coding sequence is TGTGCCAGCAGCCAGGACCGTGGATTTGGAAACACCATATATTTT.

On this clone itself: This sample also contains other DNA sequences that code for the same CDR3. CDR3 amino acids: CASSPGLYNEQFF. CDR3 nucleotide sequence: TGTGCCAGCAGTCCCGGACTCTACAATGAGCAGTTCTTC. V gene TRBV27 combines with J gene TRBJ2-1, with D tentatively TRBD2 (5 bases). The CDR3 consists of 13 residues. The V gene's germline CDR1 is MNHEY and CDR2 SMNVEV (reference sequence). V lost 5 bases and J 3 bases, leaving 8 bases between the germline ends.

This chain connects TRBV27 to TRBJ1-5; D ambiguous. The CDR3 covers 12 residues. Trimming shortened V by 5 bases and J by 6 bases, and 8 bases separated the two germline ends. Germline lookup yields CDR1 MNHEY and CDR2 SMNVEV (reference sequence). CDR3 region: CASSGSGQPQHF. The CDR3 DNA reads as TGTGCCAGCAGTGGTTCTGGTCAGCCCCAGCATTTT.

The chain carries TRBV19 and TRBJ2-3, with 9 nucleotides matching TRBD2. Germline lookup yields CDR1 LNHDA and CDR2 SQIVND (reference sequence). Trimming at V came to 6 bases and at J to 2 bases, leaving 3 bases not matched to a gene. The CDR3 length is 14 residues. The CDR3 loop is CASRRLADTDTQYF. As DNA, the CDR3 is TGTGCCAGTAGAAGACTAGCGGACACAGATACGCAGTATTTT. Combining the CDR3 with reference TRBV19 and TRBJ2-3 gives the whole variable domain DGGITQSPKYLFRKEGQNVTLSCEQNLNHDAMYWYRQDPGQGLRLIYYSQIVNDFQKGDIAEGYSVSREKKESFPLTVTSAQKNPTAFYLCASRRLADTDTQYFGPGTRLTVL.

The chain employs TRBV11-2 and TRBJ2-3; TRBD2 agrees at 8 bases. Germline CDR1 is SGHAT and CDR2 is FQNNGV. The CDR3 covers 15 residues. J was trimmed by 5 bases and V by 2 bases; bases with no gene match: 6. The CDR3 is CASSLTRLAGDTQYF. CDR3 sequence (DNA): TGTGCCAGCAGCTTAACGCGGCTAGCGGGAGATACGCAGTATTTT.

This rearrangement joins TRBV4-3 to TRBJ2-2; D not resolved. The CDR3 covers 15 residues. The germline V gene has CDR1 LGHNA and CDR2 YSLEER. Trimming took 1 base from V and 1 from J, leaving 7 bases between them. The CDR3, as DNA: TGCGCCAGCAGCCAAGTTGGGTTGAACACCGGGGAGCTGTTTTTT. This translates into CASSQVGLNTGELFF.

This clone was seen once. The chain uses TRBV4-2 and TRBJ2-3; 9 bases are a match to TRBD2. Germline V gene sequence: CDR1 LGHNA, CDR2 YNFKEQ. Trimming removed 4 bases from V and 5 bases from J; junction bases left unmatched: 10. CDR3 length: 16 amino acids. CDR3: CASSPAGGGAGDTQYF. The CDR3, as DNA: TGTGCCAGCAGCCCAGCGGGAGGAGGGGCGGGAGATACGCAGTATTTT.